This TCR beta chain was documented in a study of cytomegalovirus exposure and HLA in healthy donors. The PCR used 60 Vbeta and 13 Jbeta primers. Sequencing used immunoSEQ multiplex PCR; TCRdb keeps in-frame clones, though not all of them. Of 120,000 or so clones in the sample, 60% to 85% were seen once. This CDR3 has 13 residues. With 2 bases removed from V and 4 bases from J, the gap between germline ends came to 9 bases. CDR1 is SGHTS and CDR2 is YDEGEE in the germline V gene. The TCR comes from a man aged 45-60 years in good health and CMV-seropositive. Sequenced input: PBMCs. This sequence joins TRBV5-8 and TRBJ1-1; tentatively, D is TRBD1 (5 bases). DNA for the CDR3: TGTGCCAGCAGCTTAAGGGGAGGCACTGAAGCTTTCTTT. Translation gives CASSLRGGTEAFF.